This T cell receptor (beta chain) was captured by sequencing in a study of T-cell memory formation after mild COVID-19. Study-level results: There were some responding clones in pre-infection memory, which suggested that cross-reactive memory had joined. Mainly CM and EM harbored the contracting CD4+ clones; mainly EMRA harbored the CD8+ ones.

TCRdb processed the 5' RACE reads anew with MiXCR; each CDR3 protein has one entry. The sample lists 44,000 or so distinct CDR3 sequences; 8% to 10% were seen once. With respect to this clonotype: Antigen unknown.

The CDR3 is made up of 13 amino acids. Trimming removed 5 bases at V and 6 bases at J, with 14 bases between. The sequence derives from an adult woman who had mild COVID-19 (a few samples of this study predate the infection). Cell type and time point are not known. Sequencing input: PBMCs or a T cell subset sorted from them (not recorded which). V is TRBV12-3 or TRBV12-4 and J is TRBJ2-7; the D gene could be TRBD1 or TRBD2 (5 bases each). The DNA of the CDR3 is TGTGCCAGCAGTCCCAGTGGGGGACGCGAGCAGTACTTC. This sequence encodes CASSPSGGREQYF.